This T cell receptor (beta chain) was sequenced for a study of T cell clones after liver transplantation. Study background: Post-transplant blood was tracked for graft-donor-reactive T cell clones identified in a pre-transplant mixed lymphocyte reaction. Without induction therapy, subjects received standard immunosuppression until 12-24 months post-transplant.

The V segment lost 5 bases and the J segment 2 bases; nucleotides outside the gene matches: 4. This CDR3 is 16 amino acids long. Germline values: CDR1 MDHEN, CDR2 SYDVKM. This table comes from immunoSEQ multiplex PCR, and its TCRdb copy is limited to in-frame clones, with some not included. The table lists under 85,000 clones, roughly 80% of them singletons, with approximately 0.73% in the top ten. Unstimulated PBMCs were sorted into CD3+CD4+ and CD3+CD8+ populations. This sequence was found in a human patient who received a liver transplant. Some T cells may have come from the graft donor. The chain joins TRBV28 to TRBJ2-1, with TRBD2 matching over 12 bases. The source material was CD4+ T cells from blood, sampled 12 months after liver transplant. The CDR3 loop is CASSILAGGPYNEQFF. DNA of the CDR3: TGTGCCAGCAGTATCCTAGCGGGAGGGCCCTACAATGAGCAGTTCTTC. The entire variable domain, with the rest obtained from reference TRBV28 and TRBJ2-1, is as follows: DVKVTQSSRYLVKRTGEKVFLECVQDMDHENMFWYRQDPGLGLRLIYFSYDVKMKEKGDIPEGYSVSREKKERFSLILESASTNQTSMYLCASSILAGGPYNEQFFGPGTRLTVL.